This T cell receptor (beta chain) derives from a study of T cells after yellow fever vaccination. Study observations and caveats: The CD4 and CD8 compartments had a small share of their clonotypes in common.

Each CDR3 protein is one row after TCRdb ran MiXCR on the 5' RACE reads. The table shows 200,000 to 300,000 distinct CDR3 sequences, with 6.5% to 7.5% occurring only once. This clonotype was picked up a small number of times. The antigen is unknown. V was pared by 0 bases and J by 14 bases, with 14 bases between. Looked up from germline, CDR1 is SGHRS and CDR2 is YFSETQ. This CDR3 is built from 13 residues. The rearrangement joins TRBV5-1 to TRBJ1-4; D unresolved. This TCR came from a man aged 25-45 years who received the YFV17D yellow fever vaccine. The sample in question was CD4+ T cells sorted from PBMCs, obtained on the day of the yellow fever booster vaccination. The CDR3 protein is CASSLGGPNDLFF. The DNA for the CDR3 is TGCGCCAGCAGCTTGGGTGGTCCTAATGACCTGTTTTTT.